The present T cell receptor (beta chain) was sequenced within a study of T cell responses to AZD1222 COVID-19 vaccine. CDR3 length equals 13 residues. J lost 4 bases, V lost 1 base, and 0 bases had no gene match. Comments on this clone: In the same sample, other DNA sequences code for this CDR3.

Profiling relied on immunoSEQ multiplex PCR, and the TCRdb table lists in-frame clones only, not all of them. The data show some 84,000 clones, with roughly 89% seen just once and about 9.9% held by the top ten. The chain carries TRBV12-3 or TRBV12-4 and TRBJ1-2, with 7 bases fitting TRBD1. This TCR was recovered from an adult who received the AZD1222 COVID-19 vaccine. The sequencing here drew on peripheral blood, taken 28 days after the second AZD1222 dose. The chain's CDR3 is CASSLGQGYGYTF. The CDR3 nucleotides are TGTGCCAGCAGTTTAGGACAGGGCTATGGCTACACCTTC.